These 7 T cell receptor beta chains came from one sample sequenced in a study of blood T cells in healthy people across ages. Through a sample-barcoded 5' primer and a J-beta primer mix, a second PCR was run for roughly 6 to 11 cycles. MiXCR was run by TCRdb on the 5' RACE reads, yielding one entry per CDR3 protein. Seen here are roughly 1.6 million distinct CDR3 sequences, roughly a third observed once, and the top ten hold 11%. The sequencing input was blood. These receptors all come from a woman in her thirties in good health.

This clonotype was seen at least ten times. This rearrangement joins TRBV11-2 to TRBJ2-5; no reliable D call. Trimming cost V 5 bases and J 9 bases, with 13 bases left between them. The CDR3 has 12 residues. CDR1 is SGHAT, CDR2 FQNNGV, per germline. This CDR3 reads CASSQSSDAQYF. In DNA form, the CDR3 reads TGTGCCAGCAGCCAGAGCTCTGACGCCCAGTACTTC.

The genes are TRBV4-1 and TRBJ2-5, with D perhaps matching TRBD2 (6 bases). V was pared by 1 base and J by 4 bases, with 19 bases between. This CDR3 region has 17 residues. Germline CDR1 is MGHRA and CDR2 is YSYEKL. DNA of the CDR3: TGCGCCAGCAGCCAAGCTTTGGTGGGAGGAACGATAGAGACCCAGTACTTC. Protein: CASSQALVGGTIETQYF.

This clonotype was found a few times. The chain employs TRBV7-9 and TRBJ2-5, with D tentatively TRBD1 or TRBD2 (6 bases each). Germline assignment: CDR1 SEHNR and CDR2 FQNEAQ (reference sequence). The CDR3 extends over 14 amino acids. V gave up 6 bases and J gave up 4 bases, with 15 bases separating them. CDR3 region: CASRGGTVGETQYF. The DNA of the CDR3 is TGTGCCAGCAGGGGGGGCACCGTCGGAGAGACCCAGTACTTC.

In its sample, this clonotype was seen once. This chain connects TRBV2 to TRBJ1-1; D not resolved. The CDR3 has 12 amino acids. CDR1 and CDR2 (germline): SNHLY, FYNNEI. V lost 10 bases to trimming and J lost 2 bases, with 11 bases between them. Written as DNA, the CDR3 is TGTGCCACCACACCCAGAAACACTGAAGCTTTCTTT. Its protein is CATTPRNTEAFF.

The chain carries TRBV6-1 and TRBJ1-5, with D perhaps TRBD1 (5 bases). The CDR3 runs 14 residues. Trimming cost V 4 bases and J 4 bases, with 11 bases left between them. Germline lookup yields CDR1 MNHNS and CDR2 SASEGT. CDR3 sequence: CASSVQGLNQPQHF. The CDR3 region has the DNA TGTGCCAGCAGTGTCCAGGGTTTAAATCAGCCCCAGCATTTT.

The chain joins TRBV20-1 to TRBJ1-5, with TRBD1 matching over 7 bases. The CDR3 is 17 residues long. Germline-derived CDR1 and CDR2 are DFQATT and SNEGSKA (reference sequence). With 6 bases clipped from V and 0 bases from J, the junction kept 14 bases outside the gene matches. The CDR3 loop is CSAESGTELYSNQPQHF. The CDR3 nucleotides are TGCAGTGCAGAATCCGGGACAGAGCTCTATAGCAATCAGCCCCAGCATTTT.

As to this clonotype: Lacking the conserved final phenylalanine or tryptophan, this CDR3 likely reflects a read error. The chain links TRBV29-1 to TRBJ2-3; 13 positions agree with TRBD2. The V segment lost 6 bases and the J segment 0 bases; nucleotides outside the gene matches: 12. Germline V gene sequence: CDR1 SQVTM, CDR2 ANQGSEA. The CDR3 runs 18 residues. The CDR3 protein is CSVGQGLAGALSTDTQYL. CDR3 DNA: TGCAGCGTCGGCCAAGGACTAGCGGGAGCCCTTAGCACAGATACGCAGTATTTA.